This TCR beta chain was sequenced for a study of blood T cell repertoires in COVID-19. Across the whole study: Collection of acute and convalescent COVID-19 samples took place in the United States, Italy and Spain. Sample material is recorded as cDNA or gDNA derived from T cells, B-cell-depleted T cells, or PBMCs.

In its sample, this clone was seen a few times. The ends were cut back, 4 bases at V and 5 bases at J, with 17 bases in the middle. Germline assignment: CDR1 LGHDT and CDR2 YNNKEL (reference sequence). The CDR3 is 16 amino acids. The repertoire was sequenced with immunoSEQ multiplex PCR; TCRdb's copy has only in-frame clones and lacks some. The sample holds about 410,000 clones, around 91% seen once. The TCR originated in a middle-aged woman with COVID-19, enrolled during active disease. The V call is TRBV3-1 (or the pseudogene TRBV3-2), the J call TRBJ1-4; D may be TRBD1 (6 bases). Material: peripheral blood. The CDR3 coding sequence is TGTGCCAGCAGCCTCCGGGACACTAAGGCGAATGAAAAACTGTTTTTT. The encoded protein is CASSLRDTKANEKLFF.